The rows below give T cell receptor beta chains drawn from one sample of a study of tumor-infiltrating lymphocytes in primary liver carcinoma. TCRdb re-called the multiplex PCR reads with MiXCR, one entry per CDR3 protein. The sample shows hundreds of thousands of distinct CDR3 sequences, around three fifths of them seen only once. The sample consisted of peripheral blood. The origin of the receptors is a woman younger than 45 with primary liver carcinoma and hepatitis B virus infection. The CDR3 runs from the conserved cysteine through the conserved F or W. A D gene is named only where the DNA matches it firmly. The listing skips clone size in some rows; elsewhere it reads once, few, many or a size class.

CDR3 protein | CDR3 DNA | J gene | V gene | D gene | clone size
CASSLAQPPGFPAFF | TGTGCCAGCAGCTTAGCCCAACCCCCGGGGTTCCCGGCTTTCTTT | TRBJ1-1 | TRBV11-2 | NA | many
CASSLAGGLQETKYF | TGTGCCAGCAGCTTAGCGGGAGGCCTCCAAGAGACCAAGTACTTC | TRBJ2-5 | TRBV5-4 | TRBD2 | NA
CASSLAGVYNEQFF | TGCGCCAGCAGCCTAGCGGGAGTTTACAATGAGCAGTTCTTC | TRBJ2-1 | TRBV5-1 | TRBD2 | NA
CASRLYQYEQFF | TGTGCCAGCAGACTCTATCAGTATGAGCAGTTCTTC | TRBJ2-1 | TRBV6-2/TRBV6-3 | NA | few
CASSPRLAGKADTQYF | TGTGCCAGCAGCCCTCGACTAGCGGGAAAGGCAGATACGCAGTATTTT | TRBJ2-3 | TRBV7-8 | TRBD2 | few
CVSSLGRLPYNEQFF | TGTGTCAGCAGTCTGGGCCGCCTACCATACAATGAGCAGTTCTTC | TRBJ2-1 | TRBV6-2/TRBV6-3 | NA | NA
CASSLTLGRQATGELFF | TGTGCCAGCAGCTTAACTCTCGGGCGCCAGGCCACCGGGGAGCTGTTTTTT | TRBJ2-2 | TRBV5-5 | NA | once
CASSQPPVRQYF | TGTGCCAGCAGCCAACCGCCAGTTCGGCAGTATTTT | TRBJ2-3 | TRBV11-2 | NA | many
CSLNQGTETYF | TGCAGCCTAAACCAGGGCACTGAAACTTACTTT | TRBJ1-1 | TRBV29-1 | NA | NA
CASTTQGYRTEAFF | TGTGCCAGCACAACACAGGGGTATCGAACTGAAGCTTTCTTT | TRBJ1-1 | TRBV12-3/TRBV12-4 | TRBD1 | few
CASSRQTGGTTDTQYF | TGCGCCAGCAGCCGACAGACAGGGGGTACGACAGATACGCAGTATTTT | TRBJ2-3 | TRBV4-1 | TRBD1 | NA
CASSQFRDLSTDTQYF | TGCGCCAGCAGCCAGTTCCGGGACTTGAGCACAGATACGCAGTATTTT | TRBJ2-3 | TRBV4-1 | NA | NA
CASTTTGAGSLNIQYF | TGTGCCAGCACCACAACGGGTGCGGGGTCCTTAAACATTCAGTACTTC | TRBJ2-4 | TRBV6-2/TRBV6-3 | NA | many
CSVMDRGHTYEQYF | TGCAGCGTTATGGACAGGGGGCATACCTACGAGCAGTACTTC | TRBJ2-7 | TRBV29-1 | TRBD1 | NA
CASSQEVTGPLLRNEQYF | TGCGCCAGCAGCCAAGAGGTAACAGGCCCGCTGTTAAGGAACGAGCAGTACTTC | TRBJ2-7 | TRBV4-3 | NA | many
CASSMYSSGETQYF | TGTGCCAGCAGCATGTACTCCTCGGGGGAGACCCAGTACTTC | TRBJ2-5 | TRBV5-8 | NA | few
CASSTGTGGSMKDTQYF | TGTGCCAGTAGCACCGGGACTGGCGGGAGTATGAAAGATACGCAGTATTTT | TRBJ2-3 | TRBV11-3 | TRBD2 | NA
CVSSSSGGAYEQYF | TGTGTCAGCAGTTCGAGCGGGGGGGCCTACGAGCAGTACTTC | TRBJ2-7 | TRBV12-3/TRBV12-4 | TRBD2 | NA